These T cell receptor beta chains were read from a single sample in a study of early T cells in non-severe SARS-CoV-2 infection. TCRdb re-called the 5' RACE reads with MiXCR, one entry per CDR3 protein. The sample carries around 30,000 distinct CDR3 sequences, 4.5% to 6.5% recorded once. The sequencing input was whole blood. These receptors all come from an adult who was a healthcare worker with PCR-confirmed SARS-CoV-2 infection or an uninfected control (not recorded which). Each CDR3 is given with its conserved first and last residue. A D gene is named only where the DNA matches it firmly. Size is omitted from some rows. Given values are once, few, many or a class for expanded clones.

CDR3 DNA,CDR3 protein,clone size,J gene,V gene,D gene
TGTGCCAGCTCACCACGGGTACCGGGACAGGGTAGCACTGAAGCTTTCTTT,CASSPRVPGQGSTEAFF,many,TRBJ1-1,TRBV18,TRBD1
TGTGCCAGCAGCCACAGGGCTGAGACCCAGTACTTC,CASSHRAETQYF,many,TRBJ2-5,TRBV3-1,.
TGTGCCAGCAGCCAAGACGGTACGTCGAACACTGAAGCTTTCTTT,CASSQDGTSNTEAFF,few,TRBJ1-1,TRBV3-1,.
TGTGCCAGCAGCCCCCCTAGCGGCGGAATAGATACGCAGTATTTT,CASSPPSGGIDTQYF,few,TRBJ2-3,TRBV7-9,TRBD2
TGCGCCAGCAGCCAGGGTAGGGGGGCATACGAGCAGTACTTC,CASSQGRGAYEQYF,.,TRBJ2-7,TRBV4-1,.
TGTGCCAGCAGCTTAGTGTCGGGGGGACACTACGAGCAGTACTTC,CASSLVSGGHYEQYF,many,TRBJ2-7,TRBV7-9,.
TGCAGCGTTAGGGGATGGAGGACCGGGGAGCTGTTTTTT,CSVRGWRTGELFF,many,TRBJ2-2,TRBV29-1,.
TGTGCCATCAGGCCGGGACTGGCCTCCTACGAGCAGTACTTC,CAIRPGLASYEQYF,many,TRBJ2-7,TRBV10-3,.
TGTGCCAGCAGTTCCTTGACTAGCGGGAGTATCGCCGGGGAGCTGTTTTTT,CASSSLTSGSIAGELFF,many,TRBJ2-2,TRBV28,TRBD2
TGTGCCACCACTTCCCCCGGGACAGGTACGCACTACGAGCAGTACTTC,CATTSPGTGTHYEQYF,.,TRBJ2-7,TRBV28,TRBD1
TGTGCCAGCGACTTACTACGGCGGGCCACAGATACGCAGTATTTT,CASDLLRRATDTQYF,few,TRBJ2-3,TRBV6-1,.
TGCAGTGCTTCTAGAGCGGGAGGGGGGCCCAATGAGCAGTTCTTC,CSASRAGGGPNEQFF,many,TRBJ2-1,TRBV20-1,TRBD2
TGCGCCAGCAGCTTGGACAATCGGGGGGAGCAGTACTTC,CASSLDNRGEQYF,.,TRBJ2-7,TRBV5-1,.
TGTGCCAGCTCGCCCTCACGGCCGGACAGGGGAGGCCGGGAGCAGTACTTC,CASSPSRPDRGGREQYF,few,TRBJ2-7,TRBV7-8,TRBD1
TGTGCCAGCAGTTTATTCGCCATGGGACAGGGCCATATATTCTTT,CASSLFAMGQGHIFF,many,TRBJ1-1,TRBV28,TRBD1
TGTGCCTGGAGTAAGGTCCACCGGGAAAAACTGTTTTTT,CAWSKVHREKLFF,many,TRBJ1-4,TRBV30,.
TGTGCCAGCAGTTTAGGGACGGTCTATGGCTACACCTTC,CASSLGTVYGYTF,few,TRBJ1-2,TRBV28,.
TGCAGTGCTAGGGCCGGGGGTACAATCTATGGCTACACCTTC,CSARAGGTIYGYTF,many,TRBJ1-2,TRBV20-1,.
TGTGCCAGCAGCTCCGGTCTAAGGGCCCAAGAGACCCAGTACTTC,CASSSGLRAQETQYF,many,TRBJ2-5,TRBV7-3,.
TGTGCCACCAGTCCAGGGGGCGACGCTTATGGCTACACCTTC,CATSPGGDAYGYTF,.,TRBJ1-2,TRBV24-1,TRBD1
TGCGCCAGCAGCCCGGGCTGGGGGACTAGCGCGTACAATGAGCAGTTCTTC,CASSPGWGTSAYNEQFF,.,TRBJ2-1,TRBV5-1,TRBD2
TGTGCCAGCAGCGTAGATGAGGGAACGTACAATGAGCAGTTCTTC,CASSVDEGTYNEQFF,many,TRBJ2-1,TRBV9,.
TGTGCCAGCAGTCCGCTAGCGGGAGTGGGCAATGAGCAGTTCTTC,CASSPLAGVGNEQFF,.,TRBJ2-1,TRBV14,TRBD2
TGTGCCAGCAGTCCGGGACCTGGCTACAATGAGCAGTTCTTC,CASSPGPGYNEQFF,many,TRBJ2-1,TRBV7-2,.
TGTGCCAGCAGCCGACTAGTTGGAAACTCCTACAATGAGCAGTTCTTC,CASSRLVGNSYNEQFF,many,TRBJ2-1,TRBV7-2,.
TGTGCCAGCAGCATCTGGGACTTAACTAGCGGGAGGGCCCAGGAGACCCAGTACTTC,CASSIWDLTSGRAQETQYF,few,TRBJ2-5,TRBV7-8,TRBD2
TGTGCCATCAGTGAGGGTGGGGGGAAAGCTTTCTTT,CAISEGGGKAFF,many,TRBJ1-1,TRBV10-3,.
TGTGCCAGCAGCTTGATGTCAGGGGAATACAATGAGCAGTTCTTC,CASSLMSGEYNEQFF,few,TRBJ2-1,TRBV7-2,.